These T cell receptor beta chains were read from a single sample in a study of cytomegalovirus exposure and HLA in healthy donors. Using immunoSEQ multiplex PCR, the repertoire was profiled, and TCRdb retains in-frame clones only, with some absent. This sample's table has roughly 75,000 clones. The sample was PBMCs. The receptors come from a boy aged 5-17 years in good health and CMV-seronegative. CDR3s include the opening cysteine and the closing phenylalanine or tryptophan. Each record gives: CDR3 protein, D gene, J gene, V gene. D genes are given only for firm matches.

CDR3 protein: CASSLGASGGENIQYF; D gene: TRBD2; J gene: TRBJ2-4; V gene: TRBV5-1
CDR3 protein: CAWSESGGPSYEQYF; D gene: TRBD2; J gene: TRBJ2-7; V gene: TRBV30
CDR3 protein: CASSLPGDSYEQYF; D gene: -; J gene: TRBJ2-7; V gene: TRBV19
CDR3 protein: CASPERQASNQPQHF; D gene: -; J gene: TRBJ1-5; V gene: TRBV2
CDR3 protein: CASSQDRGRGYTF; D gene: -; J gene: TRBJ1-2; V gene: TRBV4-1
CDR3 protein: CSARGGYGYTF; D gene: -; J gene: TRBJ1-2; V gene: TRBV20-1
CDR3 protein: CASSPPVPNYEQYF; D gene: -; J gene: TRBJ2-7; V gene: TRBV18
CDR3 protein: CASSRYGQGSNEKLFF; D gene: TRBD1; J gene: TRBJ1-4; V gene: TRBV7-9
CDR3 protein: CASSILNTEAFF; D gene: -; J gene: TRBJ1-1; V gene: TRBV7-9
CDR3 protein: CASSSDRGSNTEAFF; D gene: TRBD1; J gene: TRBJ1-1; V gene: TRBV9
CDR3 protein: CASDLGQGLSQPQHF; D gene: TRBD1; J gene: TRBJ1-5; V gene: TRBV6-6
CDR3 protein: CASSELQGGRYEQYF; D gene: -; J gene: TRBJ2-7; V gene: TRBV25-1
CDR3 protein: CAISGLAVNTGELFF; D gene: TRBD2; J gene: TRBJ2-2; V gene: TRBV10-3
CDR3 protein: CASSYLYGVNTEAFF; D gene: -; J gene: TRBJ1-1; V gene: TRBV6-5
CDR3 protein: CASRRTSPVEYNEQFF; D gene: TRBD2; J gene: TRBJ2-1; V gene: TRBV5-1
CDR3 protein: CASSQDLGGDQPQHF; D gene: -; J gene: TRBJ1-5; V gene: TRBV4-3
CDR3 protein: CASREARSSYEQYF; D gene: -; J gene: TRBJ2-7; V gene: TRBV6-1
CDR3 protein: CASTSRLAGKNEQFF; D gene: TRBD2; J gene: TRBJ2-1; V gene: TRBV28
CDR3 protein: CASVPGQPVNIQYF; D gene: TRBD1; J gene: TRBJ2-4; V gene: TRBV6-1
CDR3 protein: CASSQARDEVGGYTF; D gene: -; J gene: TRBJ1-2; V gene: TRBV4-2
CDR3 protein: CASSLQGIVAEAFF; D gene: -; J gene: TRBJ1-1; V gene: TRBV13
CDR3 protein: CASSLERVINYGYTF; D gene: -; J gene: TRBJ1-2; V gene: TRBV6-6
CDR3 protein: CASSPAGDYQPQHF; D gene: -; J gene: TRBJ1-5; V gene: TRBV18
CDR3 protein: CASSEGQGGYEAFF; D gene: TRBD1; J gene: TRBJ1-1; V gene: TRBV7-9
CDR3 protein: CASSLTGQEQYF; D gene: -; J gene: TRBJ2-7; V gene: TRBV27
CDR3 protein: CASSSSGSGYNEQFF; D gene: -; J gene: TRBJ2-1; V gene: TRBV19
CDR3 protein: CASSLVGGLGYNEQFF; D gene: -; J gene: TRBJ2-1; V gene: TRBV7-2
CDR3 protein: CASSLRAPRDLDNEQFF; D gene: -; J gene: TRBJ2-1; V gene: TRBV25-1
CDR3 protein: CASSPDGAVGGANVLTF; D gene: -; J gene: TRBJ2-6; V gene: TRBV5-4
CDR3 protein: CASSVVQGNTGELFF; D gene: -; J gene: TRBJ2-2; V gene: TRBV9
CDR3 protein: CASSLITGALADTQYF; D gene: -; J gene: TRBJ2-3; V gene: TRBV7-9
CDR3 protein: CASSTGTGSYNEQFF; D gene: TRBD1; J gene: TRBJ2-1; V gene: TRBV10-1
CDR3 protein: CASGGTRSYNEQFF; D gene: TRBD2; J gene: TRBJ2-1; V gene: TRBV2
CDR3 protein: CASSVLETVYYGYTF; D gene: -; J gene: TRBJ1-2; V gene: TRBV4-1
CDR3 protein: CASSMDRASYEQYF; D gene: -; J gene: TRBJ2-7; V gene: TRBV18
CDR3 protein: CAKPGTSGFYEQYF; D gene: TRBD2; J gene: TRBJ2-7; V gene: TRBV19
CDR3 protein: CASSLGLAGGPYEQYF; D gene: TRBD2; J gene: -; V gene: TRBV5-6
CDR3 protein: CSFSDRAPDNEQFF; D gene: TRBD1; J gene: TRBJ2-1; V gene: TRBV29-1
CDR3 protein: CANSSSRQGSSTDTQYF; D gene: TRBD1; J gene: TRBJ2-3; V gene: TRBV5-1
CDR3 protein: CASSDGQNYQPQHF; D gene: -; J gene: TRBJ1-5; V gene: TRBV6-1
CDR3 protein: CASSSRSPGRGTLSNQPQHF; D gene: -; J gene: TRBJ1-5; V gene: TRBV7-6